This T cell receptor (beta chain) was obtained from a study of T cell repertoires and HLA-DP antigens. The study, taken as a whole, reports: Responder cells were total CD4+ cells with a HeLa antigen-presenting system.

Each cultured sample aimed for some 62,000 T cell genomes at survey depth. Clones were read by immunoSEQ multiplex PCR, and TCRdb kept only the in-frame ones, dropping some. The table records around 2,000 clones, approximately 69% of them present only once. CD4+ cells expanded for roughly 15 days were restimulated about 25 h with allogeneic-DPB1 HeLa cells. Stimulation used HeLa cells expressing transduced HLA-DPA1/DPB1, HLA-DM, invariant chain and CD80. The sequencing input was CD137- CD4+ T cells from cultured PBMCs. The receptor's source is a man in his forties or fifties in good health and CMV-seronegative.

CDR3 amino acids: CASSQSLTRVGGLNQPQHF. The DNA for the CDR3 is TGTGCCAGCAGCCAATCCCTAACCAGGGTAGGGGGCCTCAATCAGCCCCAGCATTTT. The J gene is TRBJ1-5, the V gene TRBV16, with 7 bases lining up with TRBD1. Germline V lookup: CDR1 KGHSY, CDR2 FQNENV. This CDR3 is built from 19 residues. With 0 bases clipped from V and 3 bases from J, the junction kept 14 bases outside the gene matches.